A selection of T cell receptor beta chains follows, all from one sample in a study of CD8 T cells in Susac syndrome. TCRdb independently ran MiXCR on the immunoSEQ multiplex PCR reads; one entry per CDR3 protein. The table has about 300,000 distinct CDR3 sequences, 70% to 90% seen once. Sequenced input: CD8+ T cells from PBMCs. These receptors were obtained from a human donor with multiple sclerosis. Each CDR3 is given with its conserved first and last residue. The D gene is left open where the match is weak. Size is stated for part of the rows, as once, few or many counts, or as a class when the clone is expanded.

>TRBJ1-3|NA|TRBV30|NA
TGTGCCTGGAGTTTCGGGGACTCTGGAAACACCATATATTTT
CAWSFGDSGNTIYF
>TRBJ2-7|few|TRBV29-1|NA
TGCAGCGTTGGCCACCGCTACGAGCAGTACTTC
CSVGHRYEQYF
>TRBJ2-7|NA|TRBV6-1|NA
TGTGCCAGCAGTGAAGCCGTACCAGGGGAGTTCTACGAGCAGTACTTC
CASSEAVPGEFYEQYF
>TRBJ1-5|NA|TRBV4-3|NA
TGCGCCAGCAGCCAAGATTTCTGGGGAGCGCAGCCCCAGCATTTT
CASSQDFWGAQPQHF
>TRBJ1-2|NA|TRBV6-5|NA
TGTGCCAGCAGTTACTACGGCAGCCAGCCATATGGCTACACCTTC
CASSYYGSQPYGYTF
>TRBJ2-7|NA|TRBV27|NA
TGTGCCAGCAGGCCGGGGGCTGGCTACGAGCAGTACTTC
CASRPGAGYEQYF
>TRBJ2-7|NA|TRBV20-1|NA
TGCAGTGCAGAGTACGGGATAGACTACGAGCAGTACTTC
CSAEYGIDYEQYF
>TRBJ2-7|NA|TRBV5-8|NA
TGTGCCAGCAGCTTTCGGGACACCGGCTACGAGCAGTACTTC
CASSFRDTGYEQYF
>TRBJ2-7|NA|TRBV27|NA
TGTGCCAGCAGTCTCCGACCCGTAAGCTCCTACGAGCAGTACTTC
CASSLRPVSSYEQYF
>TRBJ1-5|NA|TRBV5-8|TRBD1
TGTGCCAGCAGCTTGACCGGGACAGGGAGGCCCAATCAGCCCCAGCATTTT
CASSLTGTGRPNQPQHF
>TRBJ2-7|few|TRBV6-5|NA
TGTGCCAGCAGTTACCCACGAGGTTCCGAGCAGTACTTC
CASSYPRGSEQYF
>TRBJ1-1|NA|TRBV27|NA
TGTGCCAGCAGTTTTGGCGCTTCTGGGTATGGAGCTTTCTTT
CASSFGASGYGAFF
>TRBJ2-2|NA|TRBV28|NA
TGTGCCAGCAGTCCCCGGGGACCGGGGGCGAACGGGGAGCTGTTTTTT
CASSPRGPGANGELFF